A selection of T cell receptor beta chains follows, all from one sample in a study of T-cell memory formation after mild COVID-19. TCRdb reprocessed the 5' RACE reads via MiXCR and lists one record per CDR3 protein. The table has 390,000 or so distinct CDR3 sequences, approximately 16% seen once. The material sequenced was PBMCs or a T cell subset sorted from them (not recorded which). These TCRs come from a man between 18 and 35 years old who had mild COVID-19 (a few samples of this study predate the infection). Cell type and time point are not known. Each CDR3 is given with its conserved first and last residue.

v_call	j_call	cdr3_aa
TRBV11-2	TRBJ2-5	CASSLVSGRSGETQYF
TRBV29-1	TRBJ1-1	CSVVGGRAEAFF
TRBV12-5	TRBJ2-7	CASGLVLRQGSHEQYF
TRBV12-3/TRBV12-4	TRBJ1-2	CASSFSRGTANYGYTF
TRBV10-3	TRBJ2-3	CAISLGQGTDTQYF
TRBV20-1	TRBJ1-1	CSARNWFSNTEAFF
TRBV12-3/TRBV12-4	TRBJ1-1	CASHRGARTEAFF
TRBV19	TRBJ2-1	CASTADRVNNEQFF
TRBV7-6	TRBJ2-3	CASSNGRDRPPDTQYF
TRBV7-9	TRBJ2-5	CASSFLAGGEETQYF
TRBV7-3	TRBJ2-2	CASSLRDRDPLGGELFF
TRBV7-6	TRBJ1-1	CASSSPGFGTEAFF
TRBV5-8	TRBJ2-5	CASSAGDRPYNQETQYF
TRBV12-3/TRBV12-4	TRBJ2-3	CASSPGLPDTQYF
TRBV5-1	TRBJ1-2	CASSLAAGDGYTF
TRBV20-1	TRBJ1-6	CSARVRGSSYNSPLHF
TRBV29-1	TRBJ1-2	CSVETGASPGYTF